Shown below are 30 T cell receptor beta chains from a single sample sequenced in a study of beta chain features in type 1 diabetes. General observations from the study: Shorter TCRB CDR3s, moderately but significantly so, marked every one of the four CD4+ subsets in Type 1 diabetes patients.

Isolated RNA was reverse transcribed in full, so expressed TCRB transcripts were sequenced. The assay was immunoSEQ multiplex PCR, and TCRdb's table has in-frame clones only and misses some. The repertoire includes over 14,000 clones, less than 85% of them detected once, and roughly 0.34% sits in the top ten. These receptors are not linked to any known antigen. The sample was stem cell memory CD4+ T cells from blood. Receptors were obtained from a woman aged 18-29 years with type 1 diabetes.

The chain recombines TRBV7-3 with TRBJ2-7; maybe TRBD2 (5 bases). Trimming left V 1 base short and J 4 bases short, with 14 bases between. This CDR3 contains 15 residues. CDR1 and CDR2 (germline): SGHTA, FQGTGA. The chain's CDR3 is CASSLMAGSDYEQYF. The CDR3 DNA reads TGTGCCAGCAGCTTAATGGCGGGTTCGGATTACGAGCAGTACTTC.

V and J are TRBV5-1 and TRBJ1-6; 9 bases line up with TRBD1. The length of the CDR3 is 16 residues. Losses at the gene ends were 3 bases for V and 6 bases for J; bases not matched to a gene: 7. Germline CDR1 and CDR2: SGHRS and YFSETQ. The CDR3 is CASSWGTGNLNSPLHF. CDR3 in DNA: TGCGCCAGCAGCTGGGGGACAGGGAATCTTAATTCACCCCTCCACTTT.

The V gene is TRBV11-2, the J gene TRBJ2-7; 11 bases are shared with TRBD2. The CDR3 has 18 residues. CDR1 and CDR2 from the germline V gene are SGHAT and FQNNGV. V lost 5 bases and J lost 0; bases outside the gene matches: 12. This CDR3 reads CASSPRLAGIWSSYEQYV. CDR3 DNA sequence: TGTGCCAGCAGCCCAAGACTAGCGGGGATTTGGAGCTCCTACGAGCAGTACGTC.

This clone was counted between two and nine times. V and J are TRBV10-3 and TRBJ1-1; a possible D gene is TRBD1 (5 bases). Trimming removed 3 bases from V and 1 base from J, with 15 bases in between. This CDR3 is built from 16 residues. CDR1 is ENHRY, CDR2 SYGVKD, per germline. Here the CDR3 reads CAISDSGHLKNTEAFF. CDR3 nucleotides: TGTGCCATCAGTGACTCAGGGCACCTAAAGAACACTGAAGCTTTCTTT.

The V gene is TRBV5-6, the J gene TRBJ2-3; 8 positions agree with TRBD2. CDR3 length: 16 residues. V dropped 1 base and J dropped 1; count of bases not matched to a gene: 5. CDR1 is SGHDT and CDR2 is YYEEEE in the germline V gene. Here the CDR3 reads CASSLLSGIRTDTQYF. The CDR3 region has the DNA TGTGCCAGCAGCTTGCTTAGCGGGATACGCACAGATACGCAGTATTTT.

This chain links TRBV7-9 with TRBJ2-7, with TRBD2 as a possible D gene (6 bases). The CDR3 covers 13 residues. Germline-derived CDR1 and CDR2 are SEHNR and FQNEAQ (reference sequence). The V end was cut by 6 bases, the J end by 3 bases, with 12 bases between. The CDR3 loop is CASSLGLNYEQYF. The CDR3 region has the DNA TGTGCCAGCAGTCTCGGACTAAACTACGAGCAGTACTTC.

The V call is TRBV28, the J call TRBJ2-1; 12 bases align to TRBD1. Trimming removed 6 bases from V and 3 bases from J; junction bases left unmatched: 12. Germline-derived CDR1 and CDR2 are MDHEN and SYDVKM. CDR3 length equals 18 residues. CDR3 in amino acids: CASSSGQGAGLRYNEQFF. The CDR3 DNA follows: TGTGCCAGCAGCTCGGGACAGGGGGCGGGATTGCGCTACAATGAGCAGTTCTTC.

CDR3 sequence reads: CASSPRIGRGQDEQYF. CDR3 nucleotides: TGTGCCAGCAGCCCCCGCATTGGCAGGGGCCAGGACGAGCAGTACTTC. The V call is TRBV11-2, the J call TRBJ2-7, with D possibly being TRBD1 (6 bases). V was shortened by 5 bases and J by 5 bases, with 22 bases between the two germline ends. The germline V gene has CDR1 SGHAT and CDR2 FQNNGV. The CDR3 contains 16 residues.

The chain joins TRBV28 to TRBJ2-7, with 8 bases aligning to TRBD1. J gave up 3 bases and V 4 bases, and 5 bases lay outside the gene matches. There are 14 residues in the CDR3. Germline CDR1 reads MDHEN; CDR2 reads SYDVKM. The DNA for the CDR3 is TGTGCCAGCAGTTCCGCGGACAGGGTCTACGAGCAGTACTTC. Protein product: CASSSADRVYEQYF.

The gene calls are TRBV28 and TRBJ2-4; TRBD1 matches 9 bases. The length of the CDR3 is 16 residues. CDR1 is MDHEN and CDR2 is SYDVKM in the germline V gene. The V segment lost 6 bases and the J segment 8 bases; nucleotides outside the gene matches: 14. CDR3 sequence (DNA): TGTGCCAGCAGGCCGTCCCCCGGGACAGGGTTGGACATTCAGTACTTC. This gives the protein CASRPSPGTGLDIQYF.

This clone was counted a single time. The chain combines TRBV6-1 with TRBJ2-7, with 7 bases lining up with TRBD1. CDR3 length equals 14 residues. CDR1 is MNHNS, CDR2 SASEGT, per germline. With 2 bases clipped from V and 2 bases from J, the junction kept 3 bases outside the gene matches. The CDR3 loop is CASSERTGAYEQYF. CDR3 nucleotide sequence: TGTGCCAGCAGTGAACGGACAGGCGCCTACGAGCAGTACTTC.

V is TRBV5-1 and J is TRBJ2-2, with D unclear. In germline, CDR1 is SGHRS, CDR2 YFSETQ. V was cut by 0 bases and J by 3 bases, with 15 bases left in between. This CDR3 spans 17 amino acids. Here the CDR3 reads CASSLVWRKIDTGELFF. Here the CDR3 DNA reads TGCGCCAGCAGCTTGGTCTGGCGGAAAATCGACACCGGGGAGCTGTTTTTT.

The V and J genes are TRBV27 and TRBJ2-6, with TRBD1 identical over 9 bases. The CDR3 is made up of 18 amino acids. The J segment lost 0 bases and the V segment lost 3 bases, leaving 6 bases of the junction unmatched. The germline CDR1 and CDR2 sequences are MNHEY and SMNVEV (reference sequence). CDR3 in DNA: TGTGCCAGCAGTTTCCGGACAGGGGCGGCCTCTGGGGCCAACGTCCTGACTTTC. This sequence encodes CASSFRTGAASGANVLTF.

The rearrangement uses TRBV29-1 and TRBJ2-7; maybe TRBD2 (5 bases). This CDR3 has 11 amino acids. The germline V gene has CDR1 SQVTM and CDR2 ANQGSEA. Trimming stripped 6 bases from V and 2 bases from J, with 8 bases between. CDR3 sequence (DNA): TGCAGCGTGAGGGTGACCTACGAGCAGTACTTC. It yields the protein CSVRVTYEQYF.

In nucleotides, the CDR3 is TGTGCCAGCAGTTTAGGACTAGCGGGAACTGAGACCCAGTACTTC. It yields the protein CASSLGLAGTETQYF. This chain connects TRBV28 to TRBJ2-5; 12 nucleotides align to TRBD2. The CDR3 is 15 amino acids. Germline V CDR1 and CDR2: MDHEN, SYDVKM. Trimming took 2 bases from V and 5 from J; bases not matched to a gene: 3.

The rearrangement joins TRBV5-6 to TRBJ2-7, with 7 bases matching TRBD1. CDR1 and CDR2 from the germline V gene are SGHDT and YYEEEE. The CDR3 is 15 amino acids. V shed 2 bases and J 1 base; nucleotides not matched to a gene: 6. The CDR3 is CASSFDRVRSYEQYV. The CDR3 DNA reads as TGTGCCAGCAGCTTCGACAGGGTAAGGTCCTACGAGCAGTACGTC.

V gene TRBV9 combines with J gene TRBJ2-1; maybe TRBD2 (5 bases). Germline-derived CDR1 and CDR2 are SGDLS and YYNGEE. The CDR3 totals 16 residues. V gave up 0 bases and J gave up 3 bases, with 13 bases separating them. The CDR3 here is CASSVEAGHDYNEQFF. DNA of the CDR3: TGTGCCAGCAGCGTAGAGGCGGGCCACGACTACAATGAGCAGTTCTTC. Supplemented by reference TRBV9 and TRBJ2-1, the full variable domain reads DSGVTQTPKHLITATGQRVTLRCSPRSGDLSVYWYQQSLDQGLQFLIQYYNGEERAKGNILERFSAQQFPDLHSELNLSSLELGDSALYFCASSVEAGHDYNEQFFGPGTRLTVL.

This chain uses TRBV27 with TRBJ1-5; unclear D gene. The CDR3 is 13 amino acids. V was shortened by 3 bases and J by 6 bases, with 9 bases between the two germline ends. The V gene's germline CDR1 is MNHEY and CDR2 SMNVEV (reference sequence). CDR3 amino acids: CASSLRVSQPQHF. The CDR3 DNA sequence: TGTGCCAGCAGTTTGAGGGTTAGTCAGCCCCAGCATTTT.

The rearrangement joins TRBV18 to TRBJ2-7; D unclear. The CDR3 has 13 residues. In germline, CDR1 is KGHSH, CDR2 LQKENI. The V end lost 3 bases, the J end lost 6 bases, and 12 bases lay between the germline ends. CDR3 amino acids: CASSPSQVGEQYV. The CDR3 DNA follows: TGTGCCAGCTCACCCAGCCAGGTAGGCGAGCAGTACGTC.

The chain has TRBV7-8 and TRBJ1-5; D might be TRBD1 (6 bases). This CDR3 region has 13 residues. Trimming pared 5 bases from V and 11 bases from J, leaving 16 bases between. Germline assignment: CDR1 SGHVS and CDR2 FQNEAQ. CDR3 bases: TGTGCCAGCAGCCAGCGTCGGGCAGGGGCCCAGCATTTT. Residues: CASSQRRAGAQHF.

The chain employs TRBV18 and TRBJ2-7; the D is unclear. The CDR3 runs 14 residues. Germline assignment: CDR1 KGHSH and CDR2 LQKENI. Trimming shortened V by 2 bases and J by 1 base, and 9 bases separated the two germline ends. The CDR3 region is CASSPRGLSYEQYV. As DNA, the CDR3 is TGTGCCAGCTCACCAAGAGGTCTGTCCTACGAGCAGTACGTC.

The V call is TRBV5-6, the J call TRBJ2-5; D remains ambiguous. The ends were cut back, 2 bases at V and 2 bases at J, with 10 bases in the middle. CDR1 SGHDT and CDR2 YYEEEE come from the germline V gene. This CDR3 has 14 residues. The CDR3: CASSLARTQETQYF. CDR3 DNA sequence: TGTGCCAGCAGCTTAGCGAGAACTCAAGAGACCCAGTACTTC.

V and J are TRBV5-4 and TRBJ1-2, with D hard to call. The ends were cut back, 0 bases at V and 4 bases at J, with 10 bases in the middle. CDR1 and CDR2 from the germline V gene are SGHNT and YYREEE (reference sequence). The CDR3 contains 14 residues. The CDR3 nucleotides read TGTGCCAGCAGCTTGGCTACAGACGGCTATGGCTACACCTTC. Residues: CASSLATDGYGYTF.

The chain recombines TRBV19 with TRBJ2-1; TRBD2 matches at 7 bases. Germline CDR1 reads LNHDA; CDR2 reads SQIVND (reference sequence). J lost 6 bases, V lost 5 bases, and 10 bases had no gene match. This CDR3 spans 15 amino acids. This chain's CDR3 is CASSPGGLGGNEQFF. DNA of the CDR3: TGTGCCAGTAGTCCTGGAGGACTAGGCGGCAATGAGCAGTTCTTC.

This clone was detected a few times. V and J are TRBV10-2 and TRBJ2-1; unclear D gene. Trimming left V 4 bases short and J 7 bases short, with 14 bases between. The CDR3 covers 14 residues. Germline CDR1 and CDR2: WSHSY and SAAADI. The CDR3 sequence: CASSGGLLSNEQFF. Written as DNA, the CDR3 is TGCGCCAGCAGTGGTGGGCTTCTCAGTAATGAGCAGTTCTTC.

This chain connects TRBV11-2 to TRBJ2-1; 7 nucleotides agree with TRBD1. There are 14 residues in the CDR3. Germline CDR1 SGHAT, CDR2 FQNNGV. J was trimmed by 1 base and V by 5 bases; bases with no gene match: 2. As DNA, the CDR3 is TGTGCCAGCAGCCGACAGGGTTCCTACAATGAGCAGTTCTTC. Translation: CASSRQGSYNEQFF.

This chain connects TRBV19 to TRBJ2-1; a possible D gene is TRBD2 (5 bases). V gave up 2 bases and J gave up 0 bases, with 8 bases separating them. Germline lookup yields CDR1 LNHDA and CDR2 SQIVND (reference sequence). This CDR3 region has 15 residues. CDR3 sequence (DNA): TGTGCCAGTAGTATAAGAGAGGGCTCCTACAATGAGCAGTTCTTC. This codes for CASSIREGSYNEQFF.

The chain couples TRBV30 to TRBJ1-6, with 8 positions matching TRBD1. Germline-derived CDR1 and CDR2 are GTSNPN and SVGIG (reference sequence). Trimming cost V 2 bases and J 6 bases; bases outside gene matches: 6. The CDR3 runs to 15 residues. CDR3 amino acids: CAWSTPGGRNSPLHF. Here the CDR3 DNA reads TGTGCCTGGAGTACGCCAGGGGGCCGTAATTCACCCCTCCACTTT.

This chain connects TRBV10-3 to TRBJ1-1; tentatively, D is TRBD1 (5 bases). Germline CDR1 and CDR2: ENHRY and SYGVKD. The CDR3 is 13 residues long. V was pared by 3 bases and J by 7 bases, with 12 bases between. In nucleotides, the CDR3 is TGTGCCATCAGTGAACAGGAGTACGGTGAAGCTTTCTTT. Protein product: CAISEQEYGEAFF.

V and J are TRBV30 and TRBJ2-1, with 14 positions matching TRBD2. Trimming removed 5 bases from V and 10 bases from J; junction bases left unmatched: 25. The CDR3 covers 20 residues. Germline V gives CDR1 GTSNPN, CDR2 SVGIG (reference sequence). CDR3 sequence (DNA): TGTGCCTGGCAAAAGACTTCCGGGACTAGCGGGAGAGGGGCCTGGAGGGAGCAGTTCTTC. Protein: CAWQKTSGTSGRGAWREQFF.